This TCR beta chain was sequenced in a study of blood T cell repertoires in COVID-19. Turning to the study itself: Sites in the United States, Italy and Spain provided acute and convalescent COVID-19 samples. PBMCs, B-cell-depleted T cells, or T cells were the source of the cDNA or gDNA that made up the material.

How the authors handled the data: Amplifying reference gene primers gave estimates of nucleated cell counts. TCRdb's table, derived via immunoSEQ multiplex PCR, lists solely in-frame clones and lacks some. Clone size and V and J calls were adopted from that table, with D and trimming inferred from the DNA. The data contain under 250,000 clones, 65% to 90% of them seen just once; the ten biggest clones take up 4.7%. Sequencing input: peripheral blood. This sequence was found in a woman in her 70s with acute or convalescent COVID-19.

CDR3 DNA: TGTGCCAGCAGTACTTGGACAGGGGGAGGTGAAAAACTGTTTTTT. Protein: CASSTWTGGGEKLFF. The V call is TRBV28, the J call TRBJ1-4, with TRBD1 matching over 10 bases. CDR1 and CDR2 from the germline V gene are MDHEN and SYDVKM. V shed 5 bases and J 7 bases; nucleotides not matched to a gene: 7. The CDR3 totals 15 residues.